The T cell receptor (beta chain) under discussion was sequenced for a study of blood T cell repertoires in COVID-19. CDR3 length: 12 residues. Between the trimmed V and J ends, which lost 8 bases and 9 bases, there was a span of 16 bases. Germline V gene lookup returns CDR1 SEHNR and CDR2 FQNEAQ (reference sequence). Sequenced by immunoSEQ multiplex PCR; TCRdb stores in-frame clones only, minus some. The table has over 250,000 clones, roughly 86% seen once. The source of this sequence is a woman aged 60-75 years who had recovered from COVID-19. This chain joins TRBV7-9 and TRBJ1-2; D is undetermined. The source material was PBMCs or T cells enriched from blood (not recorded which). DNA for the CDR3: TGTGCCAGCCGCCTTATCGGGGATCGCTACACCTTC. Encoded protein: CASRLIGDRYTF.